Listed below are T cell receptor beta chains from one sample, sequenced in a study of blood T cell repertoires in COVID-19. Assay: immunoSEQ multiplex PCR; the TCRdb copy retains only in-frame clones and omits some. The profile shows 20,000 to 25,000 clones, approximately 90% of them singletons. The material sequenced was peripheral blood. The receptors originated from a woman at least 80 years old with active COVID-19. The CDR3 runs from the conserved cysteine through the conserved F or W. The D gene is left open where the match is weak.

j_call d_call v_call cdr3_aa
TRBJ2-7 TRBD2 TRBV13 CASSHGPRGGPTEQYF
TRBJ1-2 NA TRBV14 CASSQDRLYGYTF
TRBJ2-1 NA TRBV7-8 CASSGGTYNEQFF
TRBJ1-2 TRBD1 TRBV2 CASSPDRGLRGYTF
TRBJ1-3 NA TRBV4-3 CASSQDFAGDGNTIYF
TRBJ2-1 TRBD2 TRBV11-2 CASSFLAGRSGEQFF
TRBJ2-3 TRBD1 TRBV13 CASSTYTGGAGDTQYF
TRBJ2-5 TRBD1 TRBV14 CASSPGTASFETQYF
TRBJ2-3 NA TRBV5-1 CASSLTRYTDTQYF
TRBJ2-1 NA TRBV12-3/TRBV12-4 CASSSDWGVEQFF
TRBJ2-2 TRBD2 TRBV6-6 CASSRVAGLGTGELFF
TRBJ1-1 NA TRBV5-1 CASSPDNAEAFF
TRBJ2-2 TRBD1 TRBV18 CASSPRDRADTGELFF
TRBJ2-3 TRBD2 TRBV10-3 CAISPLAADTDTQYF
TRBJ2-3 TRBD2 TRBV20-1 CSASPPYPPSGLDTQYF
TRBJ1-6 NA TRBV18 CASSPKGVRSSYNSPLHF
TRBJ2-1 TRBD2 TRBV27 CASSGTSGYNEQFF
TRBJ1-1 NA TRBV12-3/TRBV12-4 CASSLRSAEAFF
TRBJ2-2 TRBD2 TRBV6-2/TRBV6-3 CASSYSIAGGELFF
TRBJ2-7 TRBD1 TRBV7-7 CASSPSTGGTYEQYF
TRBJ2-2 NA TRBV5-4 CASSLAAGRTGELFF
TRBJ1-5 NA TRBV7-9 CASSSGDQPQHF
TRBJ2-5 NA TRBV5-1 CASSLGHGQETQYF
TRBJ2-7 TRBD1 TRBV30 CASPGQGAYEQYF
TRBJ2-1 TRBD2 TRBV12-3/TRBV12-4 CAGAGGNNEQFF
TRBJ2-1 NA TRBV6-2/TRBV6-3 CASSYQYNEQFF
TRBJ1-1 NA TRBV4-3 CASSQSKVEGTEAFF
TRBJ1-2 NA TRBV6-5 CASMDRGNYGYTF
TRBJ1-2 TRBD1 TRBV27 CASSTGLANYGYTF
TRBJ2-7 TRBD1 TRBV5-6 CASSLSQGANEQYF
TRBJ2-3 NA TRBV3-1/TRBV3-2 CASSPAGSDTQYF
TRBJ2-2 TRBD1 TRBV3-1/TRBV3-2 CASSSRQGLTGELFF
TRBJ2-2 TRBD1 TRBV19 CASSTPPWTGTNTGELFF
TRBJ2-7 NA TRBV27 CASSTPTRQGYYEQYF
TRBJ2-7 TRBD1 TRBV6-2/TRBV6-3 CASSYVVGDSYEQYF
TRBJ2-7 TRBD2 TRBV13 CASSPDRGGYSYEQYF
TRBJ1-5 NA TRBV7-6 CASSLRGEGGEPQHF
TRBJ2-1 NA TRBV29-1 CSVGHRPNNEQFF
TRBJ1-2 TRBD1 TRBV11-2 CASSLNRGGYTF
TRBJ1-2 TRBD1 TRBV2 CASSGTGGVYGYTF
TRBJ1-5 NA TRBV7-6 CASSWTARSNQPQHF